These 16 T cell receptor beta chains originate from one sample sequenced in a study of cytomegalovirus exposure and HLA in healthy donors. PCR was performed using 60 Vbeta and 13 Jbeta primers. Some clones are missing from TCRdb's copy, which holds only in-frame ones; the method was immunoSEQ multiplex PCR. Listed are some 120,000 clones; about 2.2% falls within the top ten. The source material was PBMCs. The receptors here all came from a man in his forties in good health and CMV-seronegative.

The rearrangement links TRBV7-2 to TRBJ2-7; D is perhaps TRBD1 (6 bases). V was cut by 5 bases and J by 2 bases, with 16 bases left in between. This CDR3 comprises 15 residues. Per the germline V gene, CDR1 is SGHTA and CDR2 is FQGNSA. CDR3 in DNA: TGTGCCAGCAGCGCACAGACAGGATTAACCTACGAGCAGTACTTC. It is translated as CASSAQTGLTYEQYF.

This chain connects TRBV7-8 to TRBJ2-5; 9 positions match TRBD2. The V gene end was trimmed by 0 bases and the J gene end by 1 base; junction bases not matched to a gene: 0. In germline, CDR1 is SGHVS, CDR2 FQNEAQ. The CDR3 is 15 residues long. The CDR3 DNA is TGTGCCAGCAGCTTAGCGACTAGCGGCCAAGAGACCCAGTACTTC. Its protein product is CASSLATSGQETQYF.

J is TRBJ1-1 and V is TRBV5-4; 8 bases align to TRBD1. CDR3 length: 16 amino acids. From germline, CDR1 is SGHNT and CDR2 YYREEE (reference sequence). Trimming at V came to 2 bases and at J to 4 bases, leaving 10 bases not matched to a gene. CDR3 region: CASSLTAQGATTEAFF. The CDR3 nucleotides read TGTGCCAGCAGCTTAACAGCGCAGGGGGCTACCACTGAAGCTTTCTTT.

This chain joins TRBV27 and TRBJ2-5; a possible D gene is TRBD1 (5 bases). The CDR3 has 13 residues. The germline V and J ends were trimmed by 5 bases and 5 bases, with 12 bases remaining between them. The germline V gene has CDR1 MNHEY and CDR2 SMNVEV (reference sequence). CDR3 sequence (DNA): TGTGCCAGCAGTGGCCCCTACAGGGAGACCCAGTACTTC. This codes for CASSGPYRETQYF.

V usage is TRBV6-5 and J usage is TRBJ2-2; D not certain. CDR3 length: 11 amino acids. CDR1 and CDR2 from the germline V gene are MNHEY and SVGAGI. V was trimmed by 10 bases and J by 7 bases, leaving 10 bases between them. Here the CDR3 reads CATIYLGELFF. The DNA of the CDR3 is TGTGCCACGATCTACCTCGGGGAGCTGTTTTTT.

The V gene is TRBV5-8, the J gene TRBJ2-7; 8 bases are shared with TRBD1. The CDR3 has 14 amino acids. V was clipped by 1 base and J by 2 bases; unmatched bases: 2. CDR1 SGHTS and CDR2 YDEGEE come from the germline V gene. Here the CDR3 DNA reads TGTGCCAGCAGCTTGTGGGACAGGACCTACGAGCAGTACTTC. Its translation is CASSLWDRTYEQYF.

The chain recombines TRBV2 with TRBJ1-1; D is unresolved. The germline CDR1 and CDR2 sequences are SNHLY and FYNNEI. V gave up 2 bases and J gave up 7 bases, with 5 bases separating them. CDR3 length: 11 amino acids. The CDR3 reads CASSERDEAFF. CDR3 DNA sequence: TGTGCCAGCAGTGAAAGAGATGAAGCTTTCTTT. Full variable domain (rest looked up from reference TRBV2 and TRBJ1-1): EPEVTQTPSHQVTQMGQEVILRCVPISNHLYFYWYRQILGQKVEFLVSFYNNEISEKSEIFDDQFSVERPDGSNFTLKIRSTKLEDSAMYFCASSERDEAFFGQGTRLTVV.

V and J are TRBV11-3 and TRBJ2-1; a weak D match, TRBD2 (6 bases). CDR3 size: 14 residues. Trimming removed 4 bases at V and 3 bases at J, with 10 bases between. CDR1 and CDR2 (germline): SGHNT, YENEEA. The CDR3 reads CASSSAGFYNEQFF. The CDR3 DNA is TGTGCCAGCAGCTCGGCGGGATTCTACAATGAGCAGTTCTTC.

The rearrangement uses TRBV5-1 and TRBJ2-5; D gene unclear. Germline CDR1 and CDR2: SGHRS and YFSETQ. CDR3 length: 11 residues. The ends were cut back, 0 bases at V and 5 bases at J, with 2 bases in the middle. CDR3 sequence: CASSLAETQYF. DNA for the CDR3: TGCGCCAGCAGCTTGGCGGAGACCCAGTACTTC. Looking up the rest from reference TRBV5-1 and TRBJ2-5 gives the full variable domain: KAGVTQTPRYLIKTRGQQVTLSCSPISGHRSVSWYQQTPGQGLQFLFEYFSETQRNKGNFPGRFSGRQFSNSRSEMNVSTLELGDSALYLCASSLAETQYFGPGTRLLVL.

Regarding this clone: Other DNA sequences within the sample encode an identical CDR3. V gene TRBV5-1 combines with J gene TRBJ2-2; TRBD1 might be the D (5 bases). V lost 1 base, J lost 2 bases, and 6 bases lay in between. CDR3 size: 14 residues. CDR1 SGHRS and CDR2 YFSETQ come from the germline V gene. DNA for the CDR3: TGCGCCAGCAGCTTGACAGGAAACACCGGGGAGCTGTTTTTT. The encoded protein is CASSLTGNTGELFF.

Concerning this clone: One end of the junction does not line up with germline, which may come from a read error. The CDR3 is CASNFARELNTEAFF. CDR3 coding DNA: TGTGCCAGCAATTTTGCCAGGGAATTGAATACTGAAGCTTTCTTT. V gene TRBV2 combines with J gene TRBJ1-1; D is perhaps TRBD1 (5 bases). Germline-derived CDR1 and CDR2 are SNHLY and FYNNEI. The CDR3 runs to 15 residues.

This rearrangement joins TRBV6-1 to TRBJ2-1; D call uncertain. The V end lost 10 bases, the J end lost 1 base, and 8 bases lay between the germline ends. Germline loops: CDR1 MNHNS, CDR2 SASEGT. The CDR3 contains 12 residues. The CDR3 loop reads CATSVSYNEQFF. CDR3 nucleotide sequence: TGTGCCACCTCCGTATCCTACAATGAGCAGTTCTTC.

V is TRBV5-4 and J is TRBJ2-5; 11 bases match TRBD2. Losses at the gene ends were 1 base for V and 5 bases for J; bases not matched to a gene: 4. The CDR3 has 15 residues. Germline assignment: CDR1 SGHNT and CDR2 YYREEE (reference sequence). CDR3 sequence reads: CASSLLAGGSETQYF. DNA of the CDR3: TGTGCCAGCAGCTTGCTAGCGGGAGGTTCGGAGACCCAGTACTTC. The variable domain in full, completed from reference TRBV5-4 and TRBJ2-5, reads ETGVTQSPTHLIKTRGQQVTLRCSSQSGHNTVSWYQQALGQGPQFIFQYYREEENGRGNFPPRFSGLQFPNYSSELNVNALELDDSALYLCASSLLAGGSETQYFGPGTRLLVL.

The chain employs TRBV16 and TRBJ1-2; possible D gene TRBD1, 6 bases. The CDR3 spans 16 residues. Germline CDR1 is KGHSY and CDR2 is FQNENV. V dropped 0 bases and J dropped 0 bases, with 11 bases sitting between them. The CDR3 loop reads CASSQSDRSANYGYTF. CDR3 sequence (DNA): TGTGCCAGCAGCCAATCCGACAGGTCGGCTAACTATGGCTACACCTTC.

The V gene is TRBV18, the J gene TRBJ1-4, with 9 bases fitting TRBD1. Germline V gives CDR1 KGHSH, CDR2 LQKENI. V lost 1 base, J lost 1 base, and 7 bases stayed unmatched. The CDR3 contains 18 residues. For the CDR3, the DNA is TGTGCCAGCTCACCACTATCTCCGGGACAGGGAACTAATGAAAAACTGTTTTTT. This encodes CASSPLSPGQGTNEKLFF.

V gene TRBV20-1 combines with J gene TRBJ2-5, with D uncertain. The germline V and J ends were trimmed by 4 bases and 5 bases, with 5 bases remaining between them. The CDR3 is made up of 10 amino acids. CDR1 is DFQATT and CDR2 is SNEGSKA in the germline V gene (reference sequence). This CDR3 reads CSAKEETQYF. The CDR3 nucleotides are TGCAGTGCTAAGGAGGAGACCCAGTACTTC.